This paragraph covers one T cell receptor beta chain sequence. The antigen remains undetermined. The sample comes from a study of T cell responses to AZD1222 COVID-19 vaccine. Study-wide findings and caveats: Among the donors, most were white British and more were female, and clonal diversity was possibly underestimated. The study found Spike-specific TCR breadth and depth rose after two AZD1222 doses. Repertoire sampling occurred only after the peak T cell response.

Only in-frame clones appear in the TCRdb table, and some are missing; sequencing was by immunoSEQ multiplex PCR. The sample has about 140,000 clones; about 90% are singletons. V gave up 1 base and J gave up 0 bases, with 14 bases separating them. Germline loops: CDR1 SGHTA, CDR2 FQGNSA. CDR3 length: 17 residues. The source material was peripheral blood, sampled 28 days after the second AZD1222 dose. This clonotype was sampled from an adult who received the AZD1222 COVID-19 vaccine. This chain connects TRBV7-2 to TRBJ2-3; the D gene is possibly TRBD2 (5 bases). CDR3 sequence reads: CASSLVGVASSTDTQYF. The DNA of the CDR3 is TGTGCCAGCAGCTTAGTCGGGGTGGCATCTAGCACAGATACGCAGTATTTT.